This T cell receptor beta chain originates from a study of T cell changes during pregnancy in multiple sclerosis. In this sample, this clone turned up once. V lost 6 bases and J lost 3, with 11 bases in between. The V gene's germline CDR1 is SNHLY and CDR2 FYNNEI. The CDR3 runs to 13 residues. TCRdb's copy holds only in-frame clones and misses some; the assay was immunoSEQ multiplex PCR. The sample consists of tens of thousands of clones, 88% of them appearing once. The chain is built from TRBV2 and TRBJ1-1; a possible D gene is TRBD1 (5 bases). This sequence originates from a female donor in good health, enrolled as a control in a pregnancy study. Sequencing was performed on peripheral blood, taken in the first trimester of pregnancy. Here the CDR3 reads CASSETAYTEAFF. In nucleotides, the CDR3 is TGTGCCAGCAGCGAGACAGCATACACTGAAGCTTTCTTT.